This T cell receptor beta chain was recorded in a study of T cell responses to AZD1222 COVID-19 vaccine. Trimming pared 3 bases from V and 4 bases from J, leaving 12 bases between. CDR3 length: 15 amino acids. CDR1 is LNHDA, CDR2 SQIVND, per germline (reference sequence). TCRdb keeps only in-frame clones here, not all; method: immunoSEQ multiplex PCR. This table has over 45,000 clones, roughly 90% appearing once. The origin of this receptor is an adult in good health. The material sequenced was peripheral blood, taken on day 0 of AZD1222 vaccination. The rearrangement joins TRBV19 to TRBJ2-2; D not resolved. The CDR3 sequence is CASSIIRSGTGELFF. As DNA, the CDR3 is TGTGCCAGTAGTATTATTAGGTCGGGCACCGGGGAGCTGTTTTTT. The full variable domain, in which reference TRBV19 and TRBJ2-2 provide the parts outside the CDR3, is DGGITQSPKYLFRKEGQNVTLSCEQNLNHDAMYWYRQDPGQGLRLIYYSQIVNDFQKGDIAEGYSVSREKKESFPLTVTSAQKNPTAFYLCASSIIRSGTGELFFGEGSRLTVL.